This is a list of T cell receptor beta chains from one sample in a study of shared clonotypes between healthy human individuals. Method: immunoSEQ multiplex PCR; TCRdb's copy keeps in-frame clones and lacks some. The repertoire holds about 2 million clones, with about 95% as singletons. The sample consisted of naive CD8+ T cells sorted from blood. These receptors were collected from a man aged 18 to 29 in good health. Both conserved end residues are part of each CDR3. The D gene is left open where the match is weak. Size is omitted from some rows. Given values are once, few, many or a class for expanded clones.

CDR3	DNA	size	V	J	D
CATRRDSGSGEQYF	TGTGCCACCAGACGGGACAGTGGCTCCGGTGAGCAGTACTTC	.	TRBV15	TRBJ2-7	TRBD1
CASSLFDEQYF	TGTGCCAGCAGTTTATTCGACGAGCAGTACTTC	.	TRBV28	TRBJ2-7	.
CASSLPSGSSYNEQFF	TGTGCCAGCAGCCTGCCTAGCGGGAGCTCCTACAATGAGCAGTTCTTC	.	TRBV7-9	TRBJ2-1	TRBD2
CASSLGGGEQFF	TGCGCCAGCAGCCTAGGGGGCGGTGAGCAGTTCTTC	.	TRBV4-3	TRBJ2-1	TRBD1
CASSGLASGELFF	TGCGCCAGCAGTGGACTAGCATCCGGGGAGCTGTTTTTT	.	TRBV10-1	TRBJ2-2	TRBD2
CASRAGGPYEQYF	TGCGCCAGCAGAGCGGGAGGGCCCTACGAGCAGTACTTC	.	TRBV23-1	TRBJ2-7	TRBD2
CAIRRAGIDGYTF	TGTGCCATCAGACGGGCAGGGATAGATGGCTACACCTTC	.	TRBV28	TRBJ1-2	.
CASSFGTSGGGEQYF	TGTGCCAGCAGCTTCGGGACTAGCGGGGGTGGGGAGCAGTACTTC	.	TRBV7-9	TRBJ2-7	TRBD2
CASSVGTRSYEQYF	TGTGCCAGCAGCGTAGGGACACGATCCTACGAGCAGTACTTC	.	TRBV27	TRBJ2-7	.
CASSEGTGGARNEQFF	TGTGCCAGCAGCGAGGGTACGGGCGGGGCAAGAAATGAGCAGTTCTTC	.	TRBV9	TRBJ2-1	.
CASSLARDRPYEQYF	TGTGCCAGCAGCTTAGCTCGGGACAGGCCGTACGAGCAGTACTTC	.	TRBV7-9	TRBJ2-7	TRBD1
CASSATGTSTDTQYF	TGTGCCAGTAGTGCGACCGGGACTAGCACAGATACGCAGTATTTT	once	TRBV19	TRBJ2-3	.
CASSIGQGAYEQYF	TGTGCCAGCAGTATTGGACAGGGGGCCTACGAGCAGTACTTC	.	TRBV6-1	TRBJ2-7	TRBD1
CASSLSIRGSQYNSPLHF	TGTGCCAGCAGTTTATCGATCAGGGGGTCCCAATATAATTCACCCCTCCACTTT	.	TRBV27	TRBJ1-6	TRBD1
CASSPGRVYTGELFF	TGTGCCAGCTCACCAGGCAGGGTCTACACCGGGGAGCTGTTTTTT	.	TRBV18	TRBJ2-2	.
CASSADRGWGEAFF	TGTGCCAGCAGCGCGGACAGGGGCTGGGGTGAAGCTTTCTTT	.	TRBV7-9	TRBJ1-1	TRBD1
CASSQVSGTEAFF	TGTGCCAGCAGCCAAGTTTCAGGAACTGAAGCTTTCTTT	.	TRBV4-2	TRBJ1-1	.
CASSLAGGYSYEQYF	TGCGCCAGCAGCCTCGCAGGGGGTTACTCCTACGAGCAGTACTTC	.	TRBV5-1	TRBJ2-7	TRBD1
CSVPTGLAYNEQFF	TGCAGCGTTCCGACAGGGTTGGCCTACAATGAGCAGTTCTTC	.	TRBV29-1	TRBJ2-1	TRBD1
CASSTGREYNSPLHF	TGTGCCAGCAGTACAGGCAGGGAATATAATTCACCCCTCCACTTT	.	TRBV6-5	TRBJ1-6	.
CSVEGGEEGEQFF	TGCAGCGTTGAAGGGGGTGAAGAAGGTGAGCAGTTCTTC	.	TRBV29-1	TRBJ2-1	.
CASSSKSRPREPEAFF	TGTGCCAGCAGTAGTAAATCGAGGCCGCGAGAGCCTGAAGCTTTCTTT	.	TRBV27	TRBJ1-1	.
CASSGQLGNEQFF	TGTGCCAGCAGCGGACAGCTCGGGAATGAGCAGTTCTTC	.	TRBV7-3	TRBJ2-1	.
CASSLSAGLEDTQYF	TGTGCCAGCAGTTTATCAGCGGGGCTGGAGGATACGCAGTATTTT	.	TRBV27	TRBJ2-3	TRBD2
CASSLGQGYGYTF	TGTGCCAGCAGTTTGGGTCAGGGCTATGGCTACACCTTC	.	TRBV28	TRBJ1-2	.
CASSLLTSGHEQFF	TGTGCCAGCAGTTTACTCACCTCCGGTCATGAGCAGTTCTTC	.	TRBV27	TRBJ2-1	.
CASSPDPGLVVTQYF	TGCGCCAGCAGCCCAGACCCGGGTCTTGTAGTTACGCAGTATTTT	.	TRBV4-3	TRBJ2-3	.